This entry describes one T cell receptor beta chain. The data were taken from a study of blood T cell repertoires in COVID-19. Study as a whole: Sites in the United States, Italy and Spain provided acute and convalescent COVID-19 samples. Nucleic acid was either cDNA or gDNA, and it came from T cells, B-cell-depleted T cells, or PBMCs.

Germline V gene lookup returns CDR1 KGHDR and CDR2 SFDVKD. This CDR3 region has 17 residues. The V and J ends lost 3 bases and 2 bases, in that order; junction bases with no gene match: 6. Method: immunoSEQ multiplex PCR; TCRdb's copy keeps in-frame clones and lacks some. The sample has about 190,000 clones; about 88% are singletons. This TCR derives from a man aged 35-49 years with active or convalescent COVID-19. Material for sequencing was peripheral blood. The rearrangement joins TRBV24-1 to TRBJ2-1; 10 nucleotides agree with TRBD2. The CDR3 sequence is CATSDPSGTSAYNEQFF. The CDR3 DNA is TGTGCCACCAGTGATCCGTCCGGGACTAGCGCCTACAATGAGCAGTTCTTC.